This TCR beta chain derives from a study of T cell responses to AZD1222 COVID-19 vaccine. Study results and caveats: Among those given AZD1222, only five or six were seropositive at baseline. CD4 TCRs associated with vaccination spanned spike, dominating at 160-218 and 743-854. Clonal diversity may have been underestimated in mostly white British donors.

The germline V gene has CDR1 SNHLY and CDR2 FYNNEI. V lost 6 bases and J 2 bases, leaving 17 bases between the germline ends. The CDR3 spans 15 residues. Clones were sequenced by immunoSEQ multiplex PCR, and TCRdb holds only the in-frame ones, with some missing. Of 130,000 to 150,000 clones in the sample, around 88% are singletons; the top ten hold roughly 15%. Remarks on this clone: What it binds is unknown.

The origin of this receptor is an adult in good health. The sample consisted of peripheral blood, taken on day 0 of AZD1222 vaccination. This sequence joins TRBV2 and TRBJ2-7; D is ambiguous. The CDR3 nucleotides are TGTGCCAGCAGCGGTATTCGGGCACCCACCTACGAGCAGTACTTC. Its protein product is CASSGIRAPTYEQYF.